The 13 T cell receptor beta chains below were found in one sample sequenced in a study of cytomegalovirus exposure and HLA in healthy donors. PCR used 60 Vbeta primers and 13 Jbeta primers. The method was immunoSEQ multiplex PCR; TCRdb's version includes in-frame clones alone and lacks a portion of them. The repertoire includes fewer than 250,000 clones, around 79% of them detected once, and approximately 1.5% sits in the top ten. Source material: PBMCs. Receptor source: a woman in her late teens or twenties in good health and CMV-seronegative.

Only a few counts were recorded for this clone. The chain is built from TRBV30 and TRBJ2-5; 7 positions match TRBD1. The CDR3 totals 15 residues. V was pared by 2 bases and J by 0 bases, with 6 bases of the junction left unmatched. Germline CDR1 is GTSNPN and CDR2 is SVGIG (reference sequence). CDR3 region: CAWSSGQPYQETQYF. The CDR3 DNA sequence: TGTGCCTGGAGTTCGGGACAGCCGTACCAAGAGACCCAGTACTTC.

There are a few counts of this clone. The chain carries TRBV28 and TRBJ2-1, with a weak D call TRBD2 (6 bases). CDR1 and CDR2 (germline): MDHEN, SYDVKM. The CDR3 length is 15 residues. V was clipped by 5 bases and J by 5 bases, with 16 bases between them. CDR3 sequence: CASSPPGSGHNEQFF. The CDR3 DNA sequence: TGTGCCAGCAGTCCCCCCGGGAGCGGTCACAATGAGCAGTTCTTC. The full variable domain, in which reference TRBV28 and TRBJ2-1 provide the parts outside the CDR3, is DVKVTQSSRYLVKRTGEKVFLECVQDMDHENMFWYRQDPGLGLRLIYFSYDVKMKEKGDIPEGYSVSREKKERFSLILESASTNQTSMYLCASSPPGSGHNEQFFGPGTRLTVL.

The chain employs TRBV2 and TRBJ2-2; 12 bases are a match to TRBD2. After removal of 6 bases from V and 5 bases from J, the junction contained 1 base not matched to a gene. CDR1 and CDR2 (germline): SNHLY, FYNNEI. CDR3 length: 14 residues. The CDR3 nucleotides are TGTGCCAGCAGACTAGCGGGAGGTACCGGGGAGCTGTTTTTT. The encoded protein is CASRLAGGTGELFF.

The chain recombines TRBV5-1 with TRBJ2-2, with TRBD2 as a possible D gene (5 bases). This CDR3 has 16 amino acids. V lost 3 bases to trimming and J lost 4 bases, with 16 bases between them. Germline V gene data show CDR1 as SGHRS and CDR2 as YFSETQ. DNA of the CDR3: TGCGCCAGCAGCTACCTTACTGGCGGGTCCACCGGGGAGCTGTTTTTT. Amino acid sequence: CASSYLTGGSTGELFF. Drawing the rest from reference TRBV5-1 and TRBJ2-2, the complete variable domain is KAGVTQTPRYLIKTRGQQVTLSCSPISGHRSVSWYQQTPGQGLQFLFEYFSETQRNKGNFPGRFSGRQFSNSRSEMNVSTLELGDSALYLCASSYLTGGSTGELFFGEGSRLTVL.

The chain is built from TRBV7-2 and TRBJ1-2; TRBD1 agrees at 9 bases. Losses at the gene ends were 5 bases for V and 4 bases for J; bases not matched to a gene: 14. CDR1 and CDR2 from the germline V gene are SGHTA and FQGNSA. The CDR3 consists of 17 residues. The CDR3 reads CASSLNTGTGTFYGYTF. DNA for the CDR3: TGTGCCAGCAGCCTGAATACCGGGACAGGGACTTTCTATGGCTACACCTTC. The full variable domain, completed using reference TRBV7-2 and TRBJ1-2, is GAGVSQSPSNKVTEKGKDVELRCDPISGHTALYWYRQSLGQGLEFLIYFQGNSAPDKSGLPSDRFSAERTGGSVSTLTIQRTQQEDSAVYLCASSLNTGTGTFYGYTFGSGTRLTVV.

The chain employs TRBV5-4 and TRBJ1-6; D is perhaps TRBD1 (5 bases). Trimming left V 5 bases short and J 9 bases short, with 24 bases between. The CDR3 extends over 17 amino acids. Germline V gene data show CDR1 as SGHNT and CDR2 as YYREEE (reference sequence). The CDR3 region is CASRESLLQGRGSPLHF. The DNA for the CDR3 is TGTGCCAGCAGAGAGAGCCTCCTCCAGGGTCGCGGTTCACCCCTCCACTTT.

The V gene is TRBV5-1, the J gene TRBJ2-1; 9 nucleotides line up with TRBD2. After removal of 4 bases from V and 0 bases from J, the junction contained 5 bases not matched to a gene. There are 16 residues in the CDR3. The V gene's germline CDR1 is SGHRS and CDR2 YFSETQ. The CDR3 DNA reads TGCGCCAGCAGCCGGACGCGGGGGGGCTCCTACAATGAGCAGTTCTTC. Translated, it gives CASSRTRGGSYNEQFF.

The chain combines TRBV10-3 with TRBJ1-1; TRBD1 aligns across 9 bases. The CDR3 has 14 residues. CDR1 is ENHRY and CDR2 is SYGVKD in the germline V gene. The J segment lost 1 base and the V segment lost 10 bases, leaving 7 bases of the junction unmatched. The CDR3 DNA sequence: TGTGCCACGACGAGGACAGGGGAGAACACTGAAGCTTTCTTT. Translation: CATTRTGENTEAFF.

The chain recombines TRBV5-1 with TRBJ1-5; 9 bases agree with TRBD1. This CDR3 spans 16 amino acids. Trimming took 1 base from V and 3 from J; bases not matched to a gene: 5. Germline V gene lookup returns CDR1 SGHRS and CDR2 YFSETQ. The CDR3 sequence: CASSLTGTGTNQPQHF. CDR3 DNA sequence: TGCGCCAGCAGCTTGACCGGGACAGGGACCAATCAGCCCCAGCATTTT.

The gene calls are TRBV27 and TRBJ2-7, with 9 bases identical to TRBD2. Germline lookup yields CDR1 MNHEY and CDR2 SMNVEV (reference sequence). Unmatched junction bases numbered 7, after V lost 1 base and J lost 0 bases. CDR3 length equals 17 residues. This CDR3 is CASSLYSSGKSSYEQYF. CDR3 nucleotide sequence: TGTGCCAGCAGTTTATACTCTAGCGGGAAAAGCTCCTACGAGCAGTACTTC.

V and J are TRBV6-5 and TRBJ1-5, with a tentative D call TRBD1 (6 bases). V shed 6 bases and J shed 1 base, with 10 bases lying between them. CDR3 size: 14 residues. Germline CDR1 is MNHEY and CDR2 is SVGAGI. The CDR3 bases are TGTGCCAGCAGCCCCACAGGGAGCAATCAGCCCCAGCATTTT. Translated, it gives CASSPTGSNQPQHF.

This chain joins TRBV6-1 and TRBJ2-7, with D possibly being TRBD2 (6 bases). The V gene lost 1 base and the J gene lost 4 bases, with 14 bases spanning the gap. CDR3 size: 15 residues. The germline V gene encodes CDR1 MNHNS and CDR2 SASEGT. The CDR3 sequence is CASSEEGSGRYEQYF. The CDR3 coding sequence is TGTGCCAGCAGTGAAGAAGGTAGCGGAAGGTACGAGCAGTACTTC.

This chain connects TRBV30 to TRBJ1-3; TRBD1 matches 10 bases. Germline values: CDR1 GTSNPN, CDR2 SVGIG (reference sequence). Trimming took 5 bases from V and 0 from J; bases not matched to a gene: 7. The CDR3 consists of 16 residues. In DNA form, the CDR3 reads TGTGCCTGGGACAGGGGGCCTACCCTCTCTGGAAACACCATATATTTT. This sequence encodes CAWDRGPTLSGNTIYF.